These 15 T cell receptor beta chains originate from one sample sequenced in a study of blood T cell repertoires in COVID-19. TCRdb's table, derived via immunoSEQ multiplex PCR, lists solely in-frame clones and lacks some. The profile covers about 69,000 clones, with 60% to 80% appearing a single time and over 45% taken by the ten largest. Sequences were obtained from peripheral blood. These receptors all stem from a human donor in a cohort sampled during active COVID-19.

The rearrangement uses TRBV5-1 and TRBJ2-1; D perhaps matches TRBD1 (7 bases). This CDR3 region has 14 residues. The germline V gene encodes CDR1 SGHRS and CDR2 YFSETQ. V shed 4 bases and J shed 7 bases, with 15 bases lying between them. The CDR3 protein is CASSQTGAGNEQFF. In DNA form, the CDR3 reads TGCGCCAGCAGCCAAACAGGGGCGGGGAATGAGCAGTTCTTC.

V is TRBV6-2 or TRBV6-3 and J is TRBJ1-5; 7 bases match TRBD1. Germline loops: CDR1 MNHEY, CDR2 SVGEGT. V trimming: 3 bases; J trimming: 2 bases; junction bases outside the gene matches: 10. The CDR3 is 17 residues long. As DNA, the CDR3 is TGTGCCAGCAGTTATGGGGGGCAGGGGGGTGGCAATCAGCCCCAGCATTTT. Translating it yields CASSYGGQGGGNQPQHF.

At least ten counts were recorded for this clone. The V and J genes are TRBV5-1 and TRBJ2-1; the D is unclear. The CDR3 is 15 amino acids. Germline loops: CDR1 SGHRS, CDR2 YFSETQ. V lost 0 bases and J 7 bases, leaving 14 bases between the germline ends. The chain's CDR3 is CASSLDAGRWNEQFF. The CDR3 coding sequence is TGCGCCAGCAGCTTGGACGCAGGCCGTTGGAATGAGCAGTTCTTC.

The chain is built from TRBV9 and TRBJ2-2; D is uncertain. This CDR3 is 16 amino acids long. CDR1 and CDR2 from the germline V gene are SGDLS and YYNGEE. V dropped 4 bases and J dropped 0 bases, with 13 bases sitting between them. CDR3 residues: CASSPREDSNTGELFF. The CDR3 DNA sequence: TGTGCCAGCAGCCCCCGTGAGGATTCGAACACCGGGGAGCTGTTTTTT.

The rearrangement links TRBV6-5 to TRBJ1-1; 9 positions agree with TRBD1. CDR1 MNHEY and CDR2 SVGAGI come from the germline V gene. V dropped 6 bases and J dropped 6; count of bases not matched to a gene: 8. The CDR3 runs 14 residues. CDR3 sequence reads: CASRPGQGVAEAFF. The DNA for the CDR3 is TGTGCCAGCAGGCCGGGACAGGGTGTCGCTGAAGCTTTCTTT.

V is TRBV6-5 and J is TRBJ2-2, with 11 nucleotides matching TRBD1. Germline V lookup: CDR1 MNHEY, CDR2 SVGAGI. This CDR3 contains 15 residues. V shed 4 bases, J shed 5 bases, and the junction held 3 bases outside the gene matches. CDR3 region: CASSSGTGGTGELFF. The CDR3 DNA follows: TGTGCCAGCAGTTCCGGGACAGGGGGGACCGGGGAGCTGTTTTTT.

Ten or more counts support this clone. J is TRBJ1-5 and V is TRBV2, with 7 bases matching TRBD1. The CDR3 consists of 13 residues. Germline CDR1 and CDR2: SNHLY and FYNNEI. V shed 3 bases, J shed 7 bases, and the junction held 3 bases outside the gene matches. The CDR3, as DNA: TGTGCCAGCAGTGACAGGGGACAGCAGCCCCAGCATTTT. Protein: CASSDRGQQPQHF.

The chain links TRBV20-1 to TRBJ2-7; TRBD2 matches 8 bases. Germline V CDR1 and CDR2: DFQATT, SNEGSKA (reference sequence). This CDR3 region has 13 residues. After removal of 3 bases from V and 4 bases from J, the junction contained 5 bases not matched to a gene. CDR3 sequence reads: CSASFSSGYEQYF. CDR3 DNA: TGCAGTGCTAGTTTCTCTAGCGGGTACGAGCAGTACTTC.

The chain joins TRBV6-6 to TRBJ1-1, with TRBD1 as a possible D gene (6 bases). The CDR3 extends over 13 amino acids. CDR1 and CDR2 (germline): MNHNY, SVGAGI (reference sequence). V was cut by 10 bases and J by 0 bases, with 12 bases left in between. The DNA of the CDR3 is TGTGCCATCACCAGGGACATGAACACTGAAGCTTTCTTT. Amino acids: CAITRDMNTEAFF.

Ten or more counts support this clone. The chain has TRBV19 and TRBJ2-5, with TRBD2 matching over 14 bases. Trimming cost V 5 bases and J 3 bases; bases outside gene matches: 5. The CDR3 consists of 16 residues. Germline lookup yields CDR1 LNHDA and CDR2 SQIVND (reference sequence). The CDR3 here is CASSPGGLAGEETQYF. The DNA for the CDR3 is TGTGCCAGTAGTCCAGGGGGACTAGCGGGAGAAGAGACCCAGTACTTC.

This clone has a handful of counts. CDR3 sequence reads: CASKFAGGSYEQYF. CDR3 DNA: TGTGCCAGCAAGTTCGCGGGAGGATCCTACGAGCAGTACTTC. V is TRBV28 and J is TRBJ2-7; 8 bases fit TRBD2. The CDR3 extends over 14 amino acids. CDR1 is MDHEN and CDR2 is SYDVKM in the germline V gene. After removal of 7 bases from V and 1 base from J, the junction contained 6 bases not matched to a gene. Using reference TRBV28 and TRBJ2-7 for the parts outside the CDR3, the full variable domain is DVKVTQSSRYLVKRTGEKVFLECVQDMDHENMFWYRQDPGLGLRLIYFSYDVKMKEKGDIPEGYSVSREKKERFSLILESASTNQTSMYLCASKFAGGSYEQYFGPGTRLTVT.

CDR3 in DNA: TGTGCCAGCAGTTCCGGACATAGGGATGAGCAGTTCTTC. Protein product: CASSSGHRDEQFF. The V gene is TRBV28, the J gene TRBJ2-1; D perhaps matches TRBD1 (5 bases). There are 13 residues in the CDR3. Germline CDR1 is MDHEN and CDR2 is SYDVKM. V lost 4 bases and J lost 8, with 12 bases in between.

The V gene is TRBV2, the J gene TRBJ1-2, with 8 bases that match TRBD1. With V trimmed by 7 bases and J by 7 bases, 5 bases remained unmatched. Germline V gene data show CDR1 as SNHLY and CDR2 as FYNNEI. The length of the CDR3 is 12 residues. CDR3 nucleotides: TGTGCCAGCAAAGGACAGGGTAGTGGCTACACCTTC. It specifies CASKGQGSGYTF.

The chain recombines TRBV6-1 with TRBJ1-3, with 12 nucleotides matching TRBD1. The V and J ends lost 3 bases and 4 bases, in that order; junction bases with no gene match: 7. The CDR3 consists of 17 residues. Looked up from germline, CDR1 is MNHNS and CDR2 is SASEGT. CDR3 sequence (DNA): TGTGCCAGCAGTGAGGAGGGACAGGGGGCAGGAGGAAACACCATATATTTT. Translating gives CASSEEGQGAGGNTIYF.

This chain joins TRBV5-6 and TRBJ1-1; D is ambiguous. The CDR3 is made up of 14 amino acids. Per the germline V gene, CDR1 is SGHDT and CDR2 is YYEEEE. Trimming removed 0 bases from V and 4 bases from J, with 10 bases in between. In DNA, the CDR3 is TGTGCCAGCAGCTTGGCGGGTGACGGCACTGAAGCTTTCTTT. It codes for CASSLAGDGTEAFF.